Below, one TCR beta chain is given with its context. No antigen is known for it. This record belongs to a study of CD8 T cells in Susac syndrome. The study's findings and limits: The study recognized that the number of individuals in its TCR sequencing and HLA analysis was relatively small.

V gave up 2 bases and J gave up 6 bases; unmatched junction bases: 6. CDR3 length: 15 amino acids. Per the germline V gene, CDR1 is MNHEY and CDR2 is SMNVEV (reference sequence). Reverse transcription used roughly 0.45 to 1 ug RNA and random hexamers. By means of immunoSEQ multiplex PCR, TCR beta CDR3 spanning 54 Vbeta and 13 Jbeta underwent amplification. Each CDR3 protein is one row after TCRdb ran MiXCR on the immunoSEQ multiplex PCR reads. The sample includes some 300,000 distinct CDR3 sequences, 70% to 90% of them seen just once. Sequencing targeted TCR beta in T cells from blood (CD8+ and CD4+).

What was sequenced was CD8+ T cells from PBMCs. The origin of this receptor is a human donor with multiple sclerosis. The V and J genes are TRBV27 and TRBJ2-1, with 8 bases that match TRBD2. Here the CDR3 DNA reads TGTGCCAGCAGTTTACGCGTTACTAGCGGCAATGAGCAGTTCTTC. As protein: CASSLRVTSGNEQFF.